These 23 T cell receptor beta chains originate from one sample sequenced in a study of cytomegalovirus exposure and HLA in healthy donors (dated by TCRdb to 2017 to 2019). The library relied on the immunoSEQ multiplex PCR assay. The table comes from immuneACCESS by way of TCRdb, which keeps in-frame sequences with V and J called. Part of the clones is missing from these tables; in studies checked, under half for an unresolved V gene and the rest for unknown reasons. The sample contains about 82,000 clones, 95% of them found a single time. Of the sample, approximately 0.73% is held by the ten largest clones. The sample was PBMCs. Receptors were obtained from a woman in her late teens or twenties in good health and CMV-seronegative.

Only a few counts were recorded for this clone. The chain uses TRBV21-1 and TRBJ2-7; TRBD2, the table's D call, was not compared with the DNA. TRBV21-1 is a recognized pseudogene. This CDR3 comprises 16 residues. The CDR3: CASSNCPGTFSYEQYF. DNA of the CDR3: TGTGCCAGCAGCAATTGTCCCGGGACTTTCTCCTACGAGCAGTACTTC.

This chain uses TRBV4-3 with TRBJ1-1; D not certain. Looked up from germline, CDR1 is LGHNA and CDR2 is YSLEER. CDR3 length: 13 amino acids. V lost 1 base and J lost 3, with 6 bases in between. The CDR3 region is CASSQARYTEAFF. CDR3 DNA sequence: TGCGCCAGCAGCCAAGCCAGATACACTGAAGCTTTCTTT.

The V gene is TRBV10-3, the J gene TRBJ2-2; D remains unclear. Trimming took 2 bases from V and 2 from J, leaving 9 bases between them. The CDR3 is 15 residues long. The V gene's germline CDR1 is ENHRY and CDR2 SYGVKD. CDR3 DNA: TGTGCCATCAGTGAGGAACAGTTAAACACCGGGGAGCTGTTTTTT. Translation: CAISEEQLNTGELFF.

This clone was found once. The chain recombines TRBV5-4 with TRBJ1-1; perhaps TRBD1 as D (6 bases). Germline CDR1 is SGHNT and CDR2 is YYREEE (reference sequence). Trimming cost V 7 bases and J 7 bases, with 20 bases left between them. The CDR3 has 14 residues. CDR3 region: CASGSLTGENEAFF. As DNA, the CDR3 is TGTGCCAGCGGAAGTCTGACAGGCGAAAATGAAGCTTTCTTT. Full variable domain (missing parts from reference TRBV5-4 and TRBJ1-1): ETGVTQSPTHLIKTRGQQVTLRCSSQSGHNTVSWYQQALGQGPQFIFQYYREEENGRGNFPPRFSGLQFPNYSSELNVNALELDDSALYLCASGSLTGENEAFFGQGTRLTVV.

CDR3 coding DNA: TGTGCCAGCAGTCAGGACATCGCCTATGGCTACACCTTC. As protein: CASSQDIAYGYTF. V usage is TRBV27 and J usage is TRBJ1-2, with a tentative D call TRBD1 (5 bases). The length of the CDR3 is 13 residues. Germline V gene lookup returns CDR1 MNHEY and CDR2 SMNVEV (reference sequence). V shed 5 bases and J shed 4 bases, with 11 bases lying between them.

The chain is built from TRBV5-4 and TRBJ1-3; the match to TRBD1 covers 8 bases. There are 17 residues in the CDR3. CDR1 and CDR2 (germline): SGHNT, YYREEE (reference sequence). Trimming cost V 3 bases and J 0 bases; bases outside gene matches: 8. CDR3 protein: CASSSRTGLSSGNTIYF. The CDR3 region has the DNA TGTGCCAGCAGCTCCCGGACAGGGCTTAGCTCTGGAAACACCATATATTTT.

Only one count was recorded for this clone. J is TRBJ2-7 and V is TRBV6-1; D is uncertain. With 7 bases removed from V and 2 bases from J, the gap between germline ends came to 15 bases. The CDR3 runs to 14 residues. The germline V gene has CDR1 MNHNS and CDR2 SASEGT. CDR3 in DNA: TGTGCCAGCACCAGACTTTCACTTGCCTACGAGCAGTACTTC. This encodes CASTRLSLAYEQYF.

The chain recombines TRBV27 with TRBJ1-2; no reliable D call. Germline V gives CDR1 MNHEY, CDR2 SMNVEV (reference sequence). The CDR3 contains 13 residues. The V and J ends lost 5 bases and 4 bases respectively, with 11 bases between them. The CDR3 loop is CASSKQPAYGYTF. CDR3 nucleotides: TGTGCCAGCAGTAAACAGCCAGCCTATGGCTACACCTTC.

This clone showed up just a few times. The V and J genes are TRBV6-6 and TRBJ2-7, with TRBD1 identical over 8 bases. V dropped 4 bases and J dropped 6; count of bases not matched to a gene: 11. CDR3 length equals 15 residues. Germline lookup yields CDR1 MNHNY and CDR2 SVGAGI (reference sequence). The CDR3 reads CASSFPPDRGSEQYF. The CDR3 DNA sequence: TGTGCCAGCAGTTTTCCCCCCGACAGGGGTTCCGAGCAGTACTTC.

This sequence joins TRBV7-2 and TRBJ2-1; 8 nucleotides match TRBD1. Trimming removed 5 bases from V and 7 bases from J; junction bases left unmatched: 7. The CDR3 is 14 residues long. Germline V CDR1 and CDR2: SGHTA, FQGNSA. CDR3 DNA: TGTGCCAGCAGCGTTACAGGGGGGAGGAATGAGCAGTTCTTC. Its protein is CASSVTGGRNEQFF.

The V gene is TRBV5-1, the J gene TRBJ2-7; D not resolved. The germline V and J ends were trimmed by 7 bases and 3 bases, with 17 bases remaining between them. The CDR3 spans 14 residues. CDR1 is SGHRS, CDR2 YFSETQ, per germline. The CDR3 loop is CASSSTSPGYEQYF. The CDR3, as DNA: TGCGCCAGCTCGTCAACGAGTCCCGGCTACGAGCAGTACTTC.

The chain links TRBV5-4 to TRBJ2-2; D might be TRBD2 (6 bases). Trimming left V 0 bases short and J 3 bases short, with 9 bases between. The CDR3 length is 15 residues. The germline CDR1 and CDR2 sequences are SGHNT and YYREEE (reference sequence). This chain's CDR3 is CASSLGDFDTGELFF. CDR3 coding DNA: TGTGCCAGCAGCTTGGGGGACTTCGACACCGGGGAGCTGTTTTTT.

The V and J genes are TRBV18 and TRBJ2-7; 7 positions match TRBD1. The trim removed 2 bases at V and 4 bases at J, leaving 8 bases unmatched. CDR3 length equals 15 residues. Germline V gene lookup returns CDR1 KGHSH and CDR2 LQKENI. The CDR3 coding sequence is TGTGCCAGCTCACCAACAGGGGCCCGTCGGTACGAGCAGTACTTC. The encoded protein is CASSPTGARRYEQYF.

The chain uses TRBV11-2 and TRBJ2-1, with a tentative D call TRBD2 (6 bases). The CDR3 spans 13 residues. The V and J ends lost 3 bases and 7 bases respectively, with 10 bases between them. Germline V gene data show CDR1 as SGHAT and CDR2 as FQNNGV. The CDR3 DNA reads TGTGCCAGCAGCTTCACTAGCTTTAATGAGCAGTTCTTC. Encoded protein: CASSFTSFNEQFF.

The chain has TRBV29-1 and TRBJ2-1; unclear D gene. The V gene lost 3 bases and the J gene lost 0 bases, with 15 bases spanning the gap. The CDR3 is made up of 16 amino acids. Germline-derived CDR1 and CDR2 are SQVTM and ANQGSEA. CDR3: CSVDKYGGSSYNEQFF. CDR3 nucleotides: TGCAGCGTTGATAAATACGGCGGATCCTCCTACAATGAGCAGTTCTTC.

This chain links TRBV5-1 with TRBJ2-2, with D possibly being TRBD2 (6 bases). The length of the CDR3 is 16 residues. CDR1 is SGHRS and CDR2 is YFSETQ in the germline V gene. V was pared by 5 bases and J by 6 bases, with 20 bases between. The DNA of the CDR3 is TGCGCCAGCAGGAAACCCGCGGGAAATGCGGCCGGGGAGCTGTTTTTT. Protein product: CASRKPAGNAAGELFF.

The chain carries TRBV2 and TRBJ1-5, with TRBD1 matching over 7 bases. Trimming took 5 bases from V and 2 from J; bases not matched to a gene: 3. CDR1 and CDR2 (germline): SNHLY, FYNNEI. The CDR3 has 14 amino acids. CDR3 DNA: TGTGCCAGCAGTACTCAGGGGGGCAATCAGCCCCAGCATTTT. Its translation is CASSTQGGNQPQHF.

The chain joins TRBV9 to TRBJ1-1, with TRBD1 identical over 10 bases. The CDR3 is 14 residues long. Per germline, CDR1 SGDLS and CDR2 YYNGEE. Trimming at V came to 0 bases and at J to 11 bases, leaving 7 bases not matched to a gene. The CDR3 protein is CASSVGGTGVMAFF. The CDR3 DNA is TGTGCCAGCAGCGTAGGTGGGACAGGGGTAATGGCTTTCTTT.

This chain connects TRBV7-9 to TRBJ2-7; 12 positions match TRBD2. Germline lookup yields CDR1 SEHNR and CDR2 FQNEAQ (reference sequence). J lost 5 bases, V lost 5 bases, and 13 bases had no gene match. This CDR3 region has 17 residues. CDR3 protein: CASSPSGGLAGGNEQYF. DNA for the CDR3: TGTGCCAGCAGCCCCTCGGGCGGGCTAGCGGGAGGGAACGAGCAGTACTTC.

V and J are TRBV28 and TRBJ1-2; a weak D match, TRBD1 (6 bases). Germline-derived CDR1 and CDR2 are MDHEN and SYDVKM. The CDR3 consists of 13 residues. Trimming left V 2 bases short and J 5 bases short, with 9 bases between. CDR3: CASSLRTDYGYTF. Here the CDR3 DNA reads TGTGCCAGCAGTTTACGGACAGATTATGGCTACACCTTC.

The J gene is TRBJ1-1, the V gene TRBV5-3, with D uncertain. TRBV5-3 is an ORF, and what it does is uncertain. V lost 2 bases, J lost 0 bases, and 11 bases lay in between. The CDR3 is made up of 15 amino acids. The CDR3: CARSFQHTLNTEAFF. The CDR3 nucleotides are TGTGCCAGAAGCTTTCAACACACCCTGAACACTGAAGCTTTCTTT.

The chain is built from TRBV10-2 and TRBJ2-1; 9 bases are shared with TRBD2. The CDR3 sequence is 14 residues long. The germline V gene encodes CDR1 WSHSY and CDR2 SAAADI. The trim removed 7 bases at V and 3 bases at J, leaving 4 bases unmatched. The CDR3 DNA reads TGCGCCAGCAAGGGACTAGCTCTCTACAATGAGCAGTTCTTC. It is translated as CASKGLALYNEQFF.

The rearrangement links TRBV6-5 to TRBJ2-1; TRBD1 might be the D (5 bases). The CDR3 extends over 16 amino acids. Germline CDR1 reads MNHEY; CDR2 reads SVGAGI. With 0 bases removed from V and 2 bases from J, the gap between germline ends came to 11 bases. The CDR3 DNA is TGTGCCAGCAGTTACTCGGGGAAGGGGACCTACAATGAGCAGTTCTTC. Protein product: CASSYSGKGTYNEQFF.